This entry is about one T cell receptor (beta chain). The data were obtained in a study of blood T cell repertoires in COVID-19. Study at large: Collection of acute and convalescent COVID-19 samples took place in the United States, Italy and Spain. T cells, B-cell-depleted T cells, or PBMCs provided the cDNA or gDNA that served as material.

Per the authors' pipeline: The authors estimated nucleated cell counts from reference gene primer amplification. TCRdb keeps only in-frame clones here, not all; method: immunoSEQ multiplex PCR. The V and J calls and clone size are taken from that table; D and trimming were inferred from the DNA. The profile shows a few hundred thousand clones, approximately 90% of them singletons. Germline CDR1 and CDR2: MNHEY and SVGAGI. The CDR3 runs 16 residues. Trimming took off 0 bases at V and 5 bases at J, with 14 bases between the two ends. V gene TRBV6-5 combines with J gene TRBJ1-5; no firm D call. The clonotype comes from a young man who had recovered from COVID-19. The sample taken for sequencing was PBMCs or T cells enriched from blood (not recorded which). The CDR3 DNA is TGTGCCAGCAGTTACTCTCGCAGTTCTGTGGATCAGCCCCAGCATTTT. Protein: CASSYSRSSVDQPQHF.